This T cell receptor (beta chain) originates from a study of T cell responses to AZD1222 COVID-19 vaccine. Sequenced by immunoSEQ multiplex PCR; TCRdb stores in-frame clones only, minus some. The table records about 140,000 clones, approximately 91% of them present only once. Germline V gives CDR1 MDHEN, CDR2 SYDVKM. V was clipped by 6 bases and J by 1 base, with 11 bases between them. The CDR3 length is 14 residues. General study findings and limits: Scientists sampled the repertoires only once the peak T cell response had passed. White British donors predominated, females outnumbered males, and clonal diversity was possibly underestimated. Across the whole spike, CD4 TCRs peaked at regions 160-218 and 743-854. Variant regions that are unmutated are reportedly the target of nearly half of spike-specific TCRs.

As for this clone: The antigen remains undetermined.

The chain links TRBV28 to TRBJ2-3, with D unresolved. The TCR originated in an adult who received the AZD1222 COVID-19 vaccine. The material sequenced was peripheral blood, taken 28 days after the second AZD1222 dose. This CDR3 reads CASRLRRGTDTQYF. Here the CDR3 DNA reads TGTGCCAGCAGACTAAGACGAGGCACAGATACGCAGTATTTT.